These 4 T cell receptor beta chains were all obtained from the same sample, sequenced in a study of OX40 agonist ivuxolimab in advanced cancers. Sequenced by immunoSEQ multiplex PCR; TCRdb stores in-frame clones only, minus some. The sample contains roughly 29,000 clones, 84% of which appear only once. The specimen comprised CD4+ or CD8+ T cells sorted from blood, sampled in a trial of the OX40 agonist ivuxolimab. Source of these receptors: an adult with an advanced solid tumor such as melanoma, head and neck, liver or kidney cancer.

This rearrangement joins TRBV5-4 to TRBJ2-3; D may be TRBD2 (5 bases). The CDR3 is 15 amino acids. V was trimmed by 0 bases and J by 4 bases, leaving 12 bases between them. Per germline, CDR1 SGHNT and CDR2 YYREEE (reference sequence). DNA for the CDR3: TGTGCCAGCAGCTTGGGAGGGTATGTTTCAGATACGCAGTATTTT. It specifies CASSLGGYVSDTQYF.

The chain has TRBV14 and TRBJ1-2; D is unclear. This CDR3 has 15 amino acids. Trimming left V 1 base short and J 7 bases short, with 16 bases between. CDR1 is SGHDN and CDR2 is FVKESK in the germline V gene. The CDR3 spells CASSQARNGPLGYTF. The CDR3, as DNA: TGTGCCAGCAGCCAAGCCCGCAACGGACCCCTTGGCTACACCTTC.

This clone qualifies as medium-sized. The chain uses TRBV19 and TRBJ1-1; the match to TRBD1 covers 7 bases. Germline V CDR1 and CDR2: LNHDA, SQIVND (reference sequence). The CDR3 runs to 15 residues. The trim removed 1 base at V and 6 bases at J, leaving 8 bases unmatched. CDR3 sequence: CASSIGAGGKAEAFF. The CDR3 DNA follows: TGTGCCAGTAGTATAGGGGCAGGGGGAAAGGCTGAAGCTTTCTTT.

The chain couples TRBV6-5 to TRBJ2-1; 11 bases map to TRBD2. Germline V CDR1 and CDR2: MNHEY, SVGAGI. J was trimmed by 4 bases and V by 4 bases; bases with no gene match: 6. CDR3 length: 16 amino acids. The CDR3 bases are TGTGCCAGCAGTTTTAGCGGGGGGGGTGGTTACAATGAGCAGTTCTTC. As protein: CASSFSGGGGYNEQFF.